One and the same sample provided the 21 T cell receptor beta chains below, sequenced in a study of blood T cell repertoires in COVID-19. TCRdb keeps only in-frame clones here, not all; method: immunoSEQ multiplex PCR. The sample contains more than 85,000 clones, 75% to 90% of which appear only once. The sequenced sample was peripheral blood. The receptors stem from a woman in her sixties with acute or convalescent COVID-19.

The J gene is TRBJ2-5, the V gene TRBV29-1; 8 bases align to TRBD1. The germline V gene encodes CDR1 SQVTM and CDR2 ANQGSEA. Trimming at V came to 8 bases and at J to 4 bases, leaving 15 bases not matched to a gene. This CDR3 spans 15 amino acids. CDR3 sequence reads: CSTTPGTGEGETQYF. CDR3 nucleotide sequence: TGCAGCACCACCCCCGGGACAGGCGAAGGAGAGACCCAGTACTTC.

The chain is built from TRBV12-3 or TRBV12-4 and TRBJ1-1; the D gene is possibly TRBD1 (5 bases). The CDR3 contains 12 residues. The germline V and J ends were trimmed by 6 bases and 12 bases, with 17 bases remaining between them. The chain's CDR3 is CASRTDGGRTFF. DNA of the CDR3: TGTGCCAGCAGGACAGACGGGGGACGGACTTTCTTT.

The V gene is TRBV28, the J gene TRBJ1-1, with D hard to call. This CDR3 is built from 15 residues. Germline CDR1 MDHEN, CDR2 SYDVKM. Trimming took off 1 base at V and 1 base at J, with 10 bases between the two ends. CDR3: CASSLSLQKNTEAFF. The DNA of the CDR3 is TGTGCCAGCAGTTTATCCTTACAGAAGAACACTGAAGCTTTCTTT.

This clone was seen more than once but under ten times. This chain connects TRBV4-2 to TRBJ2-1; TRBD1 matches 11 bases. CDR1 and CDR2 (germline): LGHNA, YNFKEQ. This CDR3 has 15 residues. Trimming took 3 bases from V and 8 from J; bases not matched to a gene: 6. The CDR3 sequence: CASSQHGQGADEQFF. The CDR3 coding sequence is TGTGCCAGCAGCCAGCATGGACAGGGGGCAGATGAGCAGTTCTTC.

This clone was found a few times. The chain uses TRBV30 and TRBJ1-2; D is ambiguous. This CDR3 is built from 14 residues. The V end was cut by 3 bases, the J end by 4 bases, with 15 bases between. Germline assignment: CDR1 GTSNPN and CDR2 SVGIG (reference sequence). The CDR3 loop reads CAWRRTGGGYGYTF. In DNA, the CDR3 is TGTGCCTGGAGGAGGACTGGAGGTGGCTATGGCTACACCTTC.

As concerns this clone: The sample contains more than one DNA sequence encoding this CDR3. The chain joins TRBV5-1 to TRBJ1-1; no clear D gene. This CDR3 has 12 residues. The V gene lost 4 bases and the J gene lost 5 bases, with 9 bases spanning the gap. The germline CDR1 and CDR2 sequences are SGHRS and YFSETQ. CDR3 nucleotide sequence: TGCGCCAGCAGCCCGGGATCAACTGAAGCTTTCTTT. This gives the protein CASSPGSTEAFF.

CDR3 loop: CASSQEGGNEQFF. The CDR3 nucleotides are TGCGCCAGCAGCCAAGAAGGGGGCAATGAGCAGTTCTTC. The chain couples TRBV4-3 to TRBJ2-1; tentatively, D is TRBD1 (6 bases). The length of the CDR3 is 13 residues. Germline CDR1 LGHNA, CDR2 YSLEER. The V gene lost 0 bases and the J gene lost 6 bases, with 6 bases spanning the gap.

In its sample, this clone was seen a few times. This chain links TRBV29-1 with TRBJ1-2; TRBD1 aligns across 11 bases. The CDR3 totals 15 residues. Trimming at V came to 3 bases and at J to 6 bases, leaving 9 bases not matched to a gene. Per germline, CDR1 SQVTM and CDR2 ANQGSEA. The CDR3 DNA reads as TGCAGCGTTGATGGGACAGGGGGTTTTCTCGATGGCTACACCTTC. This sequence encodes CSVDGTGGFLDGYTF.

The chain links TRBV9 to TRBJ1-2; no clear D. Trimming shortened V by 4 bases and J by 5 bases, and 18 bases separated the two germline ends. The CDR3 loop spans 15 amino acids. The germline V gene has CDR1 SGDLS and CDR2 YYNGEE. CDR3 residues: CASSPDTAGLYGYTF. The CDR3 coding sequence is TGTGCCAGCAGCCCAGACACCGCCGGCCTATATGGCTACACCTTC.

The chain carries TRBV4-3 and TRBJ2-7; TRBD2 might be the D (6 bases). The V gene's germline CDR1 is LGHNA and CDR2 YSLEER. The CDR3 contains 15 residues. V was cut by 0 bases and J by 3 bases, with 12 bases left in between. In nucleotides, the CDR3 is TGCGCCAGCAGCCAAGATATGGCGGGACTCTACGAGCAGTACTTC. As protein: CASSQDMAGLYEQYF.

This clone was seen a single time. This chain connects TRBV19 to TRBJ2-1; weak D call: TRBD2 (5 bases). This CDR3 region has 14 residues. The germline gives CDR1 LNHDA, CDR2 SQIVND (reference sequence). The ends were cut back, 5 bases at V and 8 bases at J, with 16 bases in the middle. The CDR3 nucleotides are TGTGCCAGTAGTGTGTCCTCGGGGAAGGATGAGCAGTTCTTC. Translated: CASSVSSGKDEQFF.

The chain employs TRBV5-1 and TRBJ2-2; D ambiguous. This CDR3 spans 12 amino acids. V was clipped by 4 bases and J by 5 bases, with 6 bases between them. Germline values: CDR1 SGHRS, CDR2 YFSETQ. CDR3 sequence reads: CASSLPTGELFF. The CDR3 DNA is TGCGCCAGCAGCCTCCCGACCGGGGAGCTGTTTTTT.

The V and J genes are TRBV7-2 and TRBJ2-7; the D gene is possibly TRBD1 (5 bases). CDR1 is SGHTA, CDR2 FQGNSA, per germline. Trimming pared 1 base from V and 4 bases from J, leaving 11 bases between. The CDR3 contains 14 residues. CDR3 region: CASSLVGLQYEQYF. In DNA, the CDR3 is TGTGCCAGCAGCTTAGTGGGGCTCCAATACGAGCAGTACTTC.

Only a few counts were recorded for this clone. V gene TRBV29-1 combines with J gene TRBJ2-1, with D unclear. CDR3 size: 11 residues. Germline V gene data show CDR1 as SQVTM and CDR2 as ANQGSEA. V lost 4 bases and J 6 bases, leaving 7 bases between the germline ends. The CDR3 is CSVGRINEQFF. CDR3 nucleotides: TGCAGCGTTGGGCGGATCAATGAGCAGTTCTTC.

The chain links TRBV6-5 to TRBJ1-1, with D unresolved. The CDR3 sequence is 11 residues long. The germline gives CDR1 MNHEY, CDR2 SVGAGI. The V end was cut by 5 bases, the J end by 8 bases, with 9 bases between. CDR3 DNA: TGTGCCAGCAGTCGGGGTTTAGAAGCTTTCTTT. Its protein product is CASSRGLEAFF.

The chain uses TRBV24-1 and TRBJ2-3; 7 nucleotides line up with TRBD1. Looked up from germline, CDR1 is KGHDR and CDR2 is SFDVKD. J lost 2 bases, V lost 4 bases, and 8 bases had no gene match. The CDR3 has 16 residues. CDR3 nucleotide sequence: TGTGCCACCAGTGACCCCCAGGGGGTCGACACAGATACGCAGTATTTT. Translated: CATSDPQGVDTDTQYF.

The gene calls are TRBV28 and TRBJ2-7; D remains ambiguous. The CDR3 sequence is 13 residues long. Germline-derived CDR1 and CDR2 are MDHEN and SYDVKM. V lost 4 bases, J lost 2 bases, and 9 bases lay in between. The CDR3, as DNA: TGTGCCAGCAGTTCCCTCCCCCCCTACGAGCAGTACTTC. It yields the protein CASSSLPPYEQYF. The full variable domain, in which reference TRBV28 and TRBJ2-7 provide the parts outside the CDR3, is DVKVTQSSRYLVKRTGEKVFLECVQDMDHENMFWYRQDPGLGLRLIYFSYDVKMKEKGDIPEGYSVSREKKERFSLILESASTNQTSMYLCASSSLPPYEQYFGPGTRLTVT.

The chain has TRBV7-9 and TRBJ1-2; 7 bases agree with TRBD1. This CDR3 is built from 15 residues. The V segment lost 5 bases and the J segment 1 base; nucleotides outside the gene matches: 7. The V gene's germline CDR1 is SEHNR and CDR2 FQNEAQ (reference sequence). The CDR3 DNA reads as TGTGCCAGCAGCCATCGAAACAGGGGTAACTATGGCTACACCTTC. It translates to CASSHRNRGNYGYTF. The entire variable domain, with the rest obtained from reference TRBV7-9 and TRBJ1-2, is as follows: DTGVSQNPRHKITKRGQNVTFRCDPISEHNRLYWYRQTLGQGPEFLTYFQNEAQLEKSRLLSDRFSAERPKGSFSTLEIQRTEQGDSAMYLCASSHRNRGNYGYTFGSGTRLTVV.

The CDR3 DNA is TGTGCCAGCAGTTGGAGGGATAACTATAAAGAGACCCAGTACTTC. Amino acids: CASSWRDNYKETQYF. V usage is TRBV28 and J usage is TRBJ2-5; D may be TRBD2 (6 bases). V was shortened by 4 bases and J by 3 bases, with 15 bases between the two germline ends. Germline-derived CDR1 and CDR2 are MDHEN and SYDVKM. The CDR3 extends over 15 amino acids.

V usage is TRBV14 and J usage is TRBJ2-7; 14 bases map to TRBD2. Germline V gene lookup returns CDR1 SGHDN and CDR2 FVKESK. This CDR3 has 16 amino acids. After removal of 4 bases from V and 0 bases from J, the junction contained 2 bases not matched to a gene. CDR3 region: CASSRLAGGFSYEQYF. DNA for the CDR3: TGTGCCAGCAGCCGACTAGCGGGGGGGTTCTCCTACGAGCAGTACTTC.

The chain employs TRBV6-4 and TRBJ2-2, with 10 bases matching TRBD2. J gave up 4 bases and V 0 bases, and 11 bases lay outside the gene matches. The CDR3 is 19 residues long. CDR1 and CDR2 from the germline V gene are MRHNA and SNTAGT. CDR3 DNA: TGTGCCAGCAGTGACTCGGCTAGCGGGGGACATAGGGCCACCGGGGAGCTGTTTTTT. Protein product: CASSDSASGGHRATGELFF.